The source of this T cell receptor (beta chain) is a study of cytotoxic CD8 clonotypes in ibrutinib-treated CLL. Study details: The subjects consisted of roughly ten relapsed/refractory and roughly 14 treatment-naive individuals, with around 17 IGHV unmutated.

Details on this clone: Its antigen is undetermined.

Method: immunoSEQ multiplex PCR; TCRdb's copy keeps in-frame clones and lacks some. The data contain approximately 97,000 clones, around 77% of them singletons. CDR1 and CDR2 (germline): LNHDA, SQIVND (reference sequence). V shed 5 bases and J shed 5 bases, with 18 bases lying between them. The CDR3 has 15 residues. Study outcomes and limitations: Treatment saw public clonotypes, which were uncommon, either contract or stay stable. Rising at ibrutinib response, clonality subsequently fell back toward baseline at progression.

This receptor was identified in a human donor with chronic lymphocytic leukemia. This material consisted of PBMCs, taken after 24 months of ibrutinib treatment. J is TRBJ1-2 and V is TRBV19; D uncertain. CDR3 loop: CASSRANTERYGYTF. The CDR3 DNA reads TGTGCCAGTAGTCGAGCGAATACTGAACGATATGGCTACACCTTC.